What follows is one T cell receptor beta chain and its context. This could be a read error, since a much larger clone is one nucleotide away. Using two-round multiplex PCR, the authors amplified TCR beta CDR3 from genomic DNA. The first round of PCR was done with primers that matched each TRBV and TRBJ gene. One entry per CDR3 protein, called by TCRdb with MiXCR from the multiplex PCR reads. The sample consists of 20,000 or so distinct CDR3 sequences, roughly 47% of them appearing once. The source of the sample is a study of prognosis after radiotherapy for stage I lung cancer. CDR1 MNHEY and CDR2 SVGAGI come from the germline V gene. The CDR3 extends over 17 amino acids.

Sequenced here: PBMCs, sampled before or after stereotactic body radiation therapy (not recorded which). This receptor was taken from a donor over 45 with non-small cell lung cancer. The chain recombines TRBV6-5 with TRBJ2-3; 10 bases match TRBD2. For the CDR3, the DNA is TGTGCCAGCAGTTACTCCCCCCCTAGCGGGAGCACAGGTACGCAGTATTTT. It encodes CASSYSPPSGSTGTQYF.